These 6 T cell receptor beta chains originate from one sample sequenced in a study of cytomegalovirus exposure and HLA in healthy donors. Amplification used 60 Vbeta primers and 13 Jbeta primers. Profiled with immunoSEQ multiplex PCR; TCRdb holds only in-frame clones, not every one. The table shows 100,000 or so clones, with about 76% occurring only once. Sequencing was carried out using PBMCs. Receptors originate from a man aged 25-40 years in good health and CMV-seropositive.

The rearrangement links TRBV5-6 to TRBJ2-7; 8 nucleotides agree with TRBD1. This CDR3 has 13 amino acids. Germline V gene lookup returns CDR1 SGHDT and CDR2 YYEEEE. Unmatched junction bases numbered 5, after V lost 3 bases and J lost 6 bases. The CDR3 DNA reads as TGTGCCAGCAGCTCATGGACAGGGCCCGAGCAGTACTTC. This sequence encodes CASSSWTGPEQYF.

This clone has just a few counts. This chain links TRBV6-5 with TRBJ2-7; D perhaps matches TRBD1 (5 bases). The CDR3 is 14 amino acids. The ends were cut back, 2 bases at V and 0 bases at J, with 8 bases in the middle. Germline V gene lookup returns CDR1 MNHEY and CDR2 SVGAGI. This chain's CDR3 is CASSYDSLSYEQYF. Here the CDR3 DNA reads TGTGCCAGCAGTTACGACAGTCTCTCCTACGAGCAGTACTTC.

This sequence joins TRBV19 and TRBJ1-5; 10 bases are shared with TRBD1. This CDR3 has 18 residues. Trimming at V came to 5 bases and at J to 1 base, leaving 11 bases not matched to a gene. The germline gives CDR1 LNHDA, CDR2 SQIVND (reference sequence). The CDR3 bases are TGTGCCAGTAGTCTCGGACAGGGGGGGACGGGAAGCAATCAGCCCCAGCATTTT. Encoded protein: CASSLGQGGTGSNQPQHF.

This clone has more than one count but fewer than ten. This chain joins TRBV18 and TRBJ1-1, with a weak D call TRBD1 (5 bases). The CDR3 extends over 13 amino acids. Germline CDR1 KGHSH, CDR2 LQKENI. Between the trimmed V and J ends, which lost 7 bases and 5 bases, there was a span of 14 bases. Written as DNA, the CDR3 is TGTGCCAGCTACGGGGGGAGGAGGACTGAAGCTTTCTTT. As protein: CASYGGRRTEAFF.

J is TRBJ1-2 and V is TRBV6-1; D possibly corresponds to TRBD1 (5 bases). The CDR3 totals 12 residues. In germline, CDR1 is MNHNS, CDR2 SASEGT. V was pared by 8 bases and J by 2 bases, with 9 bases between. The CDR3 DNA reads TGTGCCAGCCCAGGGCCGAACTATGGCTACACCTTC. Translated: CASPGPNYGYTF.

This chain joins TRBV7-2 and TRBJ1-5; 9 nucleotides align to TRBD1. Germline V lookup: CDR1 SGHTA, CDR2 FQGNSA. The CDR3 is made up of 17 amino acids. The V gene end was trimmed by 5 bases and the J gene end by 3 bases; junction bases not matched to a gene: 11. The CDR3 DNA follows: TGTGCCAGCAGCCCCCGAGGAGGACAGGGGACCAATCAGCCCCAGCATTTT. Protein product: CASSPRGGQGTNQPQHF.